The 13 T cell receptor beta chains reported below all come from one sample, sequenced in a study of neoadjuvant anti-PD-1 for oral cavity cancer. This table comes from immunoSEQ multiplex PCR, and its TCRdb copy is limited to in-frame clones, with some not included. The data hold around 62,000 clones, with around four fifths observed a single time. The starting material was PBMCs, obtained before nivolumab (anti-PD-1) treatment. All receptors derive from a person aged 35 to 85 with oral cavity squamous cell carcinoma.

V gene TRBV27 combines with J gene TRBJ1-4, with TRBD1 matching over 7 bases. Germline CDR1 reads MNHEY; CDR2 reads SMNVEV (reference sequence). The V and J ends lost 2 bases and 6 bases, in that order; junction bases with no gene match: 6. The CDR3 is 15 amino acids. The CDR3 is CASSLIGRGDEKLFF. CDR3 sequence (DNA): TGTGCCAGCAGTTTAATTGGCAGGGGGGATGAAAAACTGTTTTTT.

The CDR3 reads CASSLNAAGSMRETQYF. In DNA form, the CDR3 reads TGTGCCAGCAGCTTAAATGCCGCGGGATCAATGCGGGAGACCCAGTACTTC. The chain is built from TRBV7-3 and TRBJ2-5, with D perhaps TRBD2 (6 bases). The ends were cut back, 1 base at V and 5 bases at J, with 20 bases in the middle. The germline gives CDR1 SGHTA, CDR2 FQGTGA. This CDR3 has 17 residues.

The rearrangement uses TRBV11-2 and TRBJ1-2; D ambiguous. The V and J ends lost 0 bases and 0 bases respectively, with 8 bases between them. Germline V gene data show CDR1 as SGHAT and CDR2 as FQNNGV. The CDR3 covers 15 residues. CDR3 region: CASSLEAAANYGYTF. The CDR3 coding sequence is TGTGCCAGCAGCTTAGAGGCAGCTGCTAACTATGGCTACACCTTC.

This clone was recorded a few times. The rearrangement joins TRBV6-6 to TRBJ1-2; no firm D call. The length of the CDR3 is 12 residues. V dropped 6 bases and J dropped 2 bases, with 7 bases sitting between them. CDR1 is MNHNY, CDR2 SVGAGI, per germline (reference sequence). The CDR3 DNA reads TGTGCCAGCAGCGAAGGAAACTATGGCTACACCTTC. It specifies CASSEGNYGYTF.

In nucleotides, the CDR3 is TGTGCCAGCAGTTTGAGGGGCGCCGGTGAGGGCTACACCTTC. It yields the protein CASSLRGAGEGYTF. V is TRBV27 and J is TRBJ1-2, with D possibly TRBD1 on 5 matching bases. This CDR3 region has 14 residues. Germline CDR1 MNHEY, CDR2 SMNVEV (reference sequence). The V and J ends lost 3 bases and 8 bases respectively, with 16 bases between them.

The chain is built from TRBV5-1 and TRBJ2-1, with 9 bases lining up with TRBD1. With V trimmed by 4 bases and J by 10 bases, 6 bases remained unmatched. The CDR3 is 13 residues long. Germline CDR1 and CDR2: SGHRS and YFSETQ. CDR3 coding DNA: TGCGCCAGCAGCCCGGGACAGGGCTTGGAGCAGTTCTTC. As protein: CASSPGQGLEQFF. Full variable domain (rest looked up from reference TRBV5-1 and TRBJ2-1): KAGVTQTPRYLIKTRGQQVTLSCSPISGHRSVSWYQQTPGQGLQFLFEYFSETQRNKGNFPGRFSGRQFSNSRSEMNVSTLELGDSALYLCASSPGQGLEQFFGPGTRLTVL.

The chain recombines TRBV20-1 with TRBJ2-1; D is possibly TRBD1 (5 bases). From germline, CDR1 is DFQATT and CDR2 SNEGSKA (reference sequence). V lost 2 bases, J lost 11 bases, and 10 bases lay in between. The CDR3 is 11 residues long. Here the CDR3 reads CSARKGLQQFF. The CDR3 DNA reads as TGCAGTGCTAGAAAGGGGCTCCAGCAGTTCTTC.

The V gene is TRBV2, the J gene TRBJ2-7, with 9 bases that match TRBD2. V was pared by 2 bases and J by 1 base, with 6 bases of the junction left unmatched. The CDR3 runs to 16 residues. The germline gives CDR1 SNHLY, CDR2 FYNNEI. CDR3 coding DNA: TGTGCCAGCAGTGAACCCATAGCGGGGGAGTCCTACGAGCAGTACTTC. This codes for CASSEPIAGESYEQYF.

The CDR3 bases are TGTGCCAGCAGTTATACAGGGAGCTACAATGAGCAGTTCTTC. This codes for CASSYTGSYNEQFF. The gene calls are TRBV6-5 and TRBJ2-1; D is possibly TRBD1 (6 bases). Trimming pared 3 bases from V and 3 bases from J, leaving 9 bases between. Germline V gene sequence: CDR1 MNHEY, CDR2 SVGAGI. The CDR3 has 14 amino acids.

The CDR3 protein is CATSRDRGGSRLFF. For the CDR3, the DNA is TGTGCCACCAGCAGAGATCGAGGAGGTTCACGACTGTTTTTT. V usage is TRBV15 and J usage is TRBJ1-4; D is unclear. CDR1 and CDR2 from the germline V gene are LNHNV and YYDKDF (reference sequence). The germline V and J ends were trimmed by 0 bases and 13 bases, with 15 bases remaining between them. There are 14 residues in the CDR3.

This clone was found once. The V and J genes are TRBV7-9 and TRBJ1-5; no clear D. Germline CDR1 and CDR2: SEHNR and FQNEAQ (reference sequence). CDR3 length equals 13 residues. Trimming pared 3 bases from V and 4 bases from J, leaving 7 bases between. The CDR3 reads CASSLRENQPQHF. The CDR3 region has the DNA TGTGCCAGCAGCTTGAGAGAGAATCAGCCCCAGCATTTT.

The CDR3 sequence: CASSIRDRPQETQYF. CDR3 DNA: TGTGCCAGTAGTATTAGGGACAGGCCCCAAGAGACCCAGTACTTC. The rearrangement links TRBV19 to TRBJ2-5, with 8 nucleotides matching TRBD1. V shed 3 bases, J shed 1 base, and the junction held 4 bases outside the gene matches. The CDR3 is made up of 15 amino acids. Germline V gene lookup returns CDR1 LNHDA and CDR2 SQIVND (reference sequence).

CDR3 bases: TGTGCCAGCAGTATAGGGGTTCAGCCCCAGCATTTT. Protein: CASSIGVQPQHF. The V call is TRBV28, the J call TRBJ1-5; D perhaps matches TRBD1 (5 bases). V was pared by 5 bases and J by 6 bases, with 8 bases between. The CDR3 covers 12 residues. Germline V gives CDR1 MDHEN, CDR2 SYDVKM.